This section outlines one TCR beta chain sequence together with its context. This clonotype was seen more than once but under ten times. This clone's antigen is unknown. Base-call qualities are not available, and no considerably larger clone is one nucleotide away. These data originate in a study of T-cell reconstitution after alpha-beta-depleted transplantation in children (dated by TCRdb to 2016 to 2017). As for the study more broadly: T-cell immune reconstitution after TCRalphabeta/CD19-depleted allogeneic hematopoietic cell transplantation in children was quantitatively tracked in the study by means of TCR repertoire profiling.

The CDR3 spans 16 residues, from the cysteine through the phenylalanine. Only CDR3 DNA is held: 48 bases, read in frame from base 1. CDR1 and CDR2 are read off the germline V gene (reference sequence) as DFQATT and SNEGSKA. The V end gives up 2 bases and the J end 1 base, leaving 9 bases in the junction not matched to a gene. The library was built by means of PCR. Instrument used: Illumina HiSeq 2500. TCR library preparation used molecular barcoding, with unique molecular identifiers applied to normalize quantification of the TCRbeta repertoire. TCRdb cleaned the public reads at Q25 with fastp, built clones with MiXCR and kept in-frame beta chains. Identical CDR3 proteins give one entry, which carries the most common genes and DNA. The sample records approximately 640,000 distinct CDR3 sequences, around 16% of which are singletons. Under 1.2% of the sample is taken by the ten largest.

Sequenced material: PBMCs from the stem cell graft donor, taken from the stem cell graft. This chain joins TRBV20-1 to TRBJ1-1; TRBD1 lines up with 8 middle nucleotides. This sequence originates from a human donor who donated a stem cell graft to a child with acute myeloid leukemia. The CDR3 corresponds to CSARQGAQTANTEAFF. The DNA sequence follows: TGCAGTGCTAGACAGGGGGCCCAGACGGCGAACACTGAAGCTTTCTTT.